This T cell receptor (beta chain) was documented in a study of cytotoxic CD8 clonotypes in ibrutinib-treated CLL. Study as a whole: Samples averaged around 280,000 productive templates and 94,082 productive rearrangements. Regarding the study as a whole: Public clonotypes, found uncommonly, either contracted or stayed stable on treatment. Baseline clonality exceeded age-matched healthy donors and tracked circulating CD8+ T-cell counts.

Generated by immunoSEQ multiplex PCR, the TCRdb table keeps only in-frame clones and is missing some. The sample has approximately 130,000 clones; approximately 80% are singletons. Frozen-stored PBMCs produced roughly 2 micrograms of genomic DNA for TCR beta libraries. V shed 3 bases and J shed 4 bases, with 13 bases lying between them. The CDR3 runs 14 residues. Germline V gene sequence: CDR1 MDHEN, CDR2 SYDVKM. Note on this clone: What it binds is not known.

The clonotype comes from a human donor with chronic lymphocytic leukemia. The sequencing here drew on PBMCs, taken after 24 months of ibrutinib treatment. The chain has TRBV28 and TRBJ2-7; D uncertain. For the CDR3, the DNA is TGTGCCAGCAGTTTCCGAAGGGTAACTTACGAGCAGTACTTC. Protein sequence: CASSFRRVTYEQYF. The complete variable domain, with remaining parts taken from reference TRBV28 and TRBJ2-7, reads DVKVTQSSRYLVKRTGEKVFLECVQDMDHENMFWYRQDPGLGLRLIYFSYDVKMKEKGDIPEGYSVSREKKERFSLILESASTNQTSMYLCASSFRRVTYEQYFGPGTRLTVT.